The 25 T cell receptor beta chains presented below share a single source sample, sequenced in a study of vaccination effects on CD4 cells after COVID-19. ViraFEST used viral peptide pools to expand antigen-specific CD4+ T cells before sequencing. Culture lasted 10 days before CD4+ T cell isolation. Each person got two doses of an mRNA SARS-CoV-2 vaccine, BNT162b2 or mRNA-1273. Antigens of these TCRs are unknown. The assay was immunoSEQ multiplex PCR, and TCRdb's table has in-frame clones only and misses some. This sample has about 59,000 clones, with 60% to 80% found just once. The material was CD4+ T cells from PBMCs cultured with HCoV-OC43 spike peptides, obtained after COVID-19 vaccination. Noted subset: HCoV-OC43 spike overlapping peptide pool stimulation. Receptor source: a human donor who received a COVID-19 vaccine.

The chain couples TRBV25-1 to TRBJ1-5; 7 positions match TRBD1. J gave up 5 bases and V 4 bases, and 2 bases lay outside the gene matches. CDR3 length: 13 residues. The germline gives CDR1 MGHDK, CDR2 SYGVNS. Here the CDR3 DNA reads TGTGCCAGCAGTGGTGACAGGGATCAGCCCCAGCATTTT. This sequence encodes CASSGDRDQPQHF.

This sequence joins TRBV4-1 and TRBJ1-1, with D perhaps matching TRBD1 (5 bases). CDR3 length: 16 residues. Germline V lookup: CDR1 MGHRA, CDR2 YSYEKL. The V end was cut by 3 bases, the J end by 5 bases, with 19 bases between. In DNA, the CDR3 is TGCGCCAGCAGCCAGGCCGGGGGGAGGGAAGGGACTGAAGCTTTCTTT. As protein: CASSQAGGREGTEAFF.

The rearrangement joins TRBV10-2 to TRBJ2-3; no firm D call. The CDR3 contains 12 residues. In germline, CDR1 is WSHSY, CDR2 SAAADI. Trimming took off 2 bases at V and 4 bases at J, with 4 bases between the two ends. Written as DNA, the CDR3 is TGCGCCAGCAGTGAGATATCAGATACGCAGTATTTT. It yields the protein CASSEISDTQYF.

The chain links TRBV28 to TRBJ2-7; tentative D call: TRBD2 (5 bases). Trimming removed 3 bases at V and 5 bases at J, with 17 bases between. CDR1 is MDHEN and CDR2 is SYDVKM in the germline V gene. CDR3 size: 15 residues. CDR3 DNA: TGTGCCAGCAGTTTTGGCGGGCACGTCTTCGACGAGCAGTACGTC. Amino acid sequence: CASSFGGHVFDEQYV.

The CDR3 DNA is TGTGCCACCAGTGATAGGACTAGCGCAGAGACCCAGTACTTC. Its translation is CATSDRTSAETQYF. The chain links TRBV24-1 to TRBJ2-5; 9 positions match TRBD2. The germline V gene has CDR1 KGHDR and CDR2 SFDVKD. V gave up 3 bases and J gave up 4 bases; unmatched junction bases: 2. The CDR3 extends over 14 amino acids.

Here the CDR3 DNA reads TGCAGTGCTAGTAACGGGGGTAACTCTGGAAACACCATATATTTT. Protein sequence: CSASNGGNSGNTIYF. V gene TRBV20-1 combines with J gene TRBJ1-3; D might be TRBD1 (5 bases). Trimming pared 3 bases from V and 0 bases from J, leaving 12 bases between. The CDR3 covers 15 residues. Germline CDR1 reads DFQATT; CDR2 reads SNEGSKA (reference sequence).

The J gene is TRBJ1-1, the V gene TRBV20-1; D remains unclear. The V end was cut by 3 bases, the J end by 2 bases, with 4 bases between. CDR3 length: 11 amino acids. Germline values: CDR1 DFQATT, CDR2 SNEGSKA (reference sequence). The CDR3 region is CSASHNTEAFF. The CDR3 DNA sequence: TGCAGTGCTAGTCACAACACTGAAGCTTTCTTT.

The J gene is TRBJ1-2, the V gene TRBV5-6, with D tentatively TRBD1 (6 bases). V was pared by 3 bases and J by 10 bases, with 13 bases between. The CDR3 is 12 residues long. Germline V gene sequence: CDR1 SGHDT, CDR2 YYEEEE. The DNA of the CDR3 is TGTGCCAGCAGCTCTGGGACATTAATCTACACCTTC. This translates into CASSSGTLIYTF.

The V gene is TRBV5-6, the J gene TRBJ2-2, with a possible D match to TRBD2 (6 bases). The CDR3 contains 14 residues. The V gene's germline CDR1 is SGHDT and CDR2 YYEEEE. V was pared by 4 bases and J by 7 bases, with 14 bases between. The CDR3 nucleotides are TGTGCCAGCAGCGGGGTAGCGGCTCACGGGGAGCTGTTTTTT. This gives the protein CASSGVAAHGELFF.

The chain is built from TRBV29-1 and TRBJ1-2; D gene ambiguous. The CDR3 contains 12 residues. Germline CDR1 SQVTM, CDR2 ANQGSEA. V was trimmed by 7 bases and J by 1 base, leaving 10 bases between them. This chain's CDR3 is CSARRVNYGYTF. The CDR3 DNA sequence: TGCAGCGCCAGGAGGGTTAACTATGGCTACACCTTC.

This clone was recorded a few times. The chain uses TRBV9 and TRBJ2-2, with D possibly TRBD2 on 5 matching bases. The germline CDR1 and CDR2 sequences are SGDLS and YYNGEE. V lost 1 base to trimming and J lost 2 bases, with 9 bases between them. This CDR3 spans 15 amino acids. The CDR3 DNA sequence: TGTGCCAGCAGCGTATTCGGGGTAAACACCGGGGAGCTGTTTTTT. This gives the protein CASSVFGVNTGELFF.

The CDR3 protein is CASSLQGLGQETQYF. The CDR3 DNA follows: TGCGCCAGCAGCTTGCAGGGTTTGGGCCAAGAGACCCAGTACTTC. This chain uses TRBV5-1 with TRBJ2-5; a possible D gene is TRBD1 (5 bases). In germline, CDR1 is SGHRS, CDR2 YFSETQ. V shed 1 base and J shed 1 base, with 11 bases lying between them. This CDR3 is 15 amino acids long.

This clone has only a few counts. J is TRBJ2-7 and V is TRBV7-2, with 10 nucleotides matching TRBD2. This CDR3 spans 15 amino acids. The germline V gene encodes CDR1 SGHTA and CDR2 FQGNSA. J gave up 3 bases and V 2 bases, and 4 bases lay outside the gene matches. CDR3 in DNA: TGTGCCAGCAGCTTAACTAGCGGGGATCTCTACGAGCAGTACGTC. This gives the protein CASSLTSGDLYEQYV.

This rearrangement joins TRBV12-3 or TRBV12-4 to TRBJ1-2, with D possibly matching TRBD1 (5 bases). The CDR3 is 13 residues long. The V end was cut by 1 base, the J end by 9 bases, with 12 bases between. The CDR3 coding sequence is TGTGCCAGCAGTTTAGGGGACGGAGTGAGCTACACCTTC. This encodes CASSLGDGVSYTF.

The CDR3, as DNA: TGTGCCAGCTCTCCTACGGGGAACTACAATGAGCAGTTCTTC. The encoded protein is CASSPTGNYNEQFF. J is TRBJ2-1 and V is TRBV18, with D possibly being TRBD2 (5 bases). Germline-derived CDR1 and CDR2 are KGHSH and LQKENI. The CDR3 consists of 14 residues. V lost 6 bases and J 3 bases, leaving 12 bases between the germline ends. The variable domain in full, with the rest retrieved from reference TRBV18 and TRBJ2-1, is NAGVMQNPRHLVRRRGQEARLRCSPMKGHSHVYWYRQLPEEGLKFMVYLQKENIIDESGMPKERFSAEFPKEGPSILRIQQVVRGDSAAYFCASSPTGNYNEQFFGPGTRLTVL.

V and J are TRBV6-5 and TRBJ2-2; no firm D call. CDR1 is MNHEY, CDR2 SVGAGI, per germline. The CDR3 is 15 residues long. The V end lost 7 bases, the J end lost 2 bases, and 14 bases lay between the germline ends. CDR3 residues: CASKIDWANTGELFF. Here the CDR3 DNA reads TGTGCCAGCAAGATTGACTGGGCAAACACCGGGGAGCTGTTTTTT.

The V and J genes are TRBV27 and TRBJ1-2; the match to TRBD1 covers 10 bases. The CDR3 loop spans 16 amino acids. Germline loops: CDR1 MNHEY, CDR2 SMNVEV (reference sequence). V lost 6 bases to trimming and J lost 5 bases; unmatched junction nucleotides: 12. CDR3 sequence (DNA): TGTGCCAGCAGCCCTGGAGGGGACAGGGGCGCTTATGGCTACACCTTC. Amino acid sequence: CASSPGGDRGAYGYTF.

This chain connects TRBV5-1 to TRBJ2-7; 8 bases align to TRBD1. Trimming at V came to 4 bases and at J to 6 bases, leaving 9 bases not matched to a gene. Germline values: CDR1 SGHRS, CDR2 YFSETQ. The CDR3 is 14 residues long. The CDR3 spells CASSPGTGRREQYV. CDR3 coding DNA: TGCGCCAGCAGCCCGGGGACAGGAAGACGCGAGCAGTACGTC.

Only one count was recorded for this clone. The chain is built from TRBV7-2 and TRBJ2-7, with TRBD1 matching 7 bases. Germline lookup yields CDR1 SGHTA and CDR2 FQGNSA. Trimming cost V 3 bases and J 1 base; bases outside gene matches: 0. This CDR3 region has 13 residues. The CDR3 nucleotides read TGTGCCAGCAGCTTGGACAGGTCCTACGAGCAGTACGTC. Amino acid sequence: CASSLDRSYEQYV.

The gene calls are TRBV3-1 (or the pseudogene TRBV3-2) and TRBJ1-5, with a weak D call TRBD1 (5 bases). This CDR3 has 15 residues. The ends were cut back, 3 bases at V and 9 bases at J, with 18 bases in the middle. In germline, CDR1 is LGHDT, CDR2 YNNKEL (reference sequence). This CDR3 is CASSHGQSTAGPQHF. In nucleotides, the CDR3 is TGTGCCAGCAGCCACGGACAATCCACAGCAGGGCCCCAGCATTTT.

V and J are TRBV19 and TRBJ2-3; 8 nucleotides agree with TRBD2. CDR1 and CDR2 (germline): LNHDA, SQIVND (reference sequence). The V gene end was trimmed by 5 bases and the J gene end by 4 bases; junction bases not matched to a gene: 8. The CDR3 length is 15 residues. CDR3 residues: CASSPGTSLPDTQYF. The CDR3 DNA sequence: TGTGCCAGTAGTCCCGGGACTAGTCTCCCAGATACGCAGTATTTT.

J is TRBJ2-7 and V is TRBV27; D unresolved. CDR1 and CDR2 from the germline V gene are MNHEY and SMNVEV (reference sequence). V dropped 6 bases and J dropped 3 bases, with 15 bases sitting between them. The CDR3 has 14 amino acids. CDR3: CASSLHPLYYEQYV. The CDR3 coding sequence is TGTGCCAGCAGCCTACACCCTCTTTACTACGAGCAGTACGTC.

The chain is built from TRBV7-7 and TRBJ2-7; perhaps TRBD2 as D (5 bases). This CDR3 comprises 15 residues. V shed 5 bases and J shed 4 bases, with 18 bases lying between them. CDR1 is SSHAT and CDR2 is FNYEAQ in the germline V gene (reference sequence). CDR3 region: CASSLTPGRKYEQYV. As DNA, the CDR3 is TGTGCCAGCAGCCTCACCCCGGGGAGAAAGTACGAGCAGTACGTC.

Only a few counts were recorded for this clone. The CDR3 nucleotides are TGCGCCAGCAGCCAGGGACAGGATAGGGCGTCCTATAATTCACCCCTCCACTTT. As protein: CASSQGQDRASYNSPLHF. J is TRBJ1-6 and V is TRBV4-1, with 8 bases fitting TRBD1. Germline assignment: CDR1 MGHRA and CDR2 YSYEKL. Germline trimming cut 3 bases from V and 1 base from J; bases unmatched to any gene: 8. This CDR3 has 18 residues.

The rearrangement uses TRBV7-2 and TRBJ1-1; D remains unclear. Germline CDR1 SGHTA, CDR2 FQGNSA. V lost 2 bases to trimming and J lost 1 base, with 11 bases between them. The CDR3 is made up of 15 amino acids. CDR3 in DNA: TGTGCCAGCAGCTTACATCGGGTAGGGAACACTGAAGCTTTCTTT. Translation gives CASSLHRVGNTEAFF.